The 32 T cell receptor beta chains below were found in one sample sequenced in a study of cytomegalovirus exposure and HLA in healthy donors. TCRdb's copy holds only in-frame clones and misses some; the assay was immunoSEQ multiplex PCR. The data show approximately 76,000 clones, around 94% seen once. Sequenced: PBMCs. The receptors derive from a woman younger than 35 in good health and CMV-seropositive.

The CDR3 reads CASSFARGTEAFF. CDR3 sequence (DNA): TGTGCCAGCAGCTTTGCCAGGGGGACTGAAGCTTTCTTT. The rearrangement uses TRBV5-4 and TRBJ1-1; 7 bases align to TRBD1. CDR3 length equals 13 residues. The V and J ends lost 2 bases and 5 bases, in that order; junction bases with no gene match: 3. Looked up from germline, CDR1 is SGHNT and CDR2 is YYREEE (reference sequence).

The genes are TRBV5-1 and TRBJ2-2; D not certain. Germline values: CDR1 SGHRS, CDR2 YFSETQ. V was cut by 1 base and J by 7 bases, with 11 bases left in between. The CDR3 contains 14 residues. CDR3 DNA sequence: TGCGCCAGCAGCTTGTCTGGCTCAGGCGGGGAGCTGTTTTTT. It codes for CASSLSGSGGELFF.

The chain employs TRBV30 and TRBJ1-2; possible D gene TRBD1, 5 bases. CDR3 length: 13 residues. Germline assignment: CDR1 GTSNPN and CDR2 SVGIG (reference sequence). Trimming removed 2 bases at V and 5 bases at J, with 12 bases between. The CDR3 region is CAWSSGHAYGYTF. Here the CDR3 DNA reads TGTGCCTGGAGTTCAGGACATGCTTATGGCTACACCTTC.

V and J are TRBV30 and TRBJ1-1; TRBD1 might be the D (6 bases). This CDR3 has 12 residues. With 8 bases removed from V and 6 bases from J, the gap between germline ends came to 16 bases. CDR1 is GTSNPN, CDR2 SVGIG, per germline (reference sequence). The CDR3 DNA reads TGTGCCGGATACAGGGACGGTCCTGAAGCTTTCTTT. Residues: CAGYRDGPEAFF.

This sequence joins TRBV6-5 and TRBJ2-3, with TRBD2 matching over 8 bases. The CDR3 contains 16 residues. CDR1 is MNHEY, CDR2 SVGAGI, per germline. Trimming at V came to 2 bases and at J to 3 bases, leaving 7 bases not matched to a gene. The CDR3 region is CASSYRTGLATDTQYF. Here the CDR3 DNA reads TGTGCCAGCAGTTACCGAACCGGACTAGCTACAGATACGCAGTATTTT.

This clone is classed as medium-sized (0.01 to 0.1%). This specimen includes other DNA sequences encoding the same CDR3. The J gene is TRBJ2-7, the V gene TRBV15, with TRBD2 matching 15 bases. Germline V CDR1 and CDR2: LNHNV, YYDKDF (reference sequence). The CDR3 has 16 residues. The V gene end was trimmed by 3 bases and the J gene end by 2 bases; junction bases not matched to a gene: 2. The chain's CDR3 is CATSSGLAGGPYEQYF. CDR3 in DNA: TGTGCCACCAGCAGCGGACTAGCGGGGGGGCCCTACGAGCAGTACTTC.

This clone was seen a single time. J is TRBJ1-2 and V is TRBV7-8; TRBD1 agrees at 9 bases. V shed 1 base, J shed 4 bases, and the junction held 7 bases outside the gene matches. CDR1 is SGHVS and CDR2 is FQNEAQ in the germline V gene. The CDR3 consists of 16 residues. CDR3 in amino acids: CASSLGAGQGPYGYTF. CDR3 DNA: TGTGCCAGCAGCTTAGGAGCGGGACAGGGACCCTATGGCTACACCTTC.

The chain couples TRBV9 to TRBJ2-5; the match to TRBD2 covers 7 bases. J was trimmed by 2 bases and V by 0 bases; bases with no gene match: 7. This CDR3 spans 16 amino acids. Germline V gives CDR1 SGDLS, CDR2 YYNGEE. The CDR3 loop is CASSVAGGTLQETQYF. DNA for the CDR3: TGTGCCAGCAGCGTAGCGGGGGGTACTTTGCAAGAGACCCAGTACTTC. The full variable domain, with the rest looked up from reference TRBV9 and TRBJ2-5, is DSGVTQTPKHLITATGQRVTLRCSPRSGDLSVYWYQQSLDQGLQFLIQYYNGEERAKGNILERFSAQQFPDLHSELNLSSLELGDSALYFCASSVAGGTLQETQYFGPGTRLLVL.

The chain employs TRBV2 and TRBJ1-1, with 8 nucleotides matching TRBD1. Trimming took 6 bases from V and 4 from J; bases not matched to a gene: 7. The germline V gene encodes CDR1 SNHLY and CDR2 FYNNEI. The CDR3 consists of 14 residues. For the CDR3, the DNA is TGTGCCAGCAGACCCACAGGGGGAGGCACTGAAGCTTTCTTT. This translates into CASRPTGGGTEAFF.

This sequence joins TRBV19 and TRBJ2-4, with 15 bases aligning to TRBD2. The CDR3 is made up of 19 amino acids. In germline, CDR1 is LNHDA, CDR2 SQIVND (reference sequence). Trimming took 7 bases from V and 14 from J; bases not matched to a gene: 24. The CDR3 spells CASTPRGIGPRTSGRDKYF. The DNA for the CDR3 is TGTGCCAGTACCCCACGGGGGATAGGCCCGCGGACTAGCGGGAGGGATAAGTACTTC.

The chain is built from TRBV7-2 and TRBJ1-1; 10 bases are shared with TRBD1. Germline CDR1 is SGHTA and CDR2 is FQGNSA. V lost 5 bases to trimming and J lost 1 base; unmatched junction nucleotides: 7. This CDR3 has 16 residues. As DNA, the CDR3 is TGTGCCAGCAGCAGAGGGACAGGGGCGTGGAACACTGAAGCTTTCTTT. It encodes CASSRGTGAWNTEAFF. Complete variable domain (other parts from reference TRBV7-2 and TRBJ1-1): GAGVSQSPSNKVTEKGKDVELRCDPISGHTALYWYRQSLGQGLEFLIYFQGNSAPDKSGLPSDRFSAERTGGSVSTLTIQRTQQEDSAVYLCASSRGTGAWNTEAFFGQGTRLTVV.

The V gene is TRBV28, the J gene TRBJ1-1; possible D gene TRBD1, 5 bases. Germline CDR1 is MDHEN and CDR2 is SYDVKM. V lost 8 bases and J 4 bases, leaving 17 bases between the germline ends. The CDR3 spans 14 residues. The CDR3 region is CASGGGAGLTEAFF. The CDR3 DNA is TGTGCCAGCGGCGGGGGAGCAGGGCTCACTGAAGCTTTCTTT.

This rearrangement joins TRBV5-1 to TRBJ2-1; 9 positions agree with TRBD2. Germline V CDR1 and CDR2: SGHRS, YFSETQ. With V trimmed by 9 bases and J by 2 bases, 6 bases remained unmatched. This CDR3 comprises 14 residues. CDR3 sequence reads: CATQRGEAYNEQFF. For the CDR3, the DNA is TGCGCCACCCAGCGGGGGGAAGCCTACAATGAGCAGTTCTTC.

The chain employs TRBV5-1 and TRBJ2-5; D possibly corresponds to TRBD1 (6 bases). This CDR3 has 14 residues. CDR1 and CDR2 from the germline V gene are SGHRS and YFSETQ. Trimming left V 0 bases short and J 4 bases short, with 10 bases between. The CDR3 sequence: CASSLEGRGETQYF. The DNA of the CDR3 is TGCGCCAGCAGCTTGGAGGGCAGGGGAGAGACCCAGTACTTC.

DNA for the CDR3: TGTGCCAGCAGCTTAAACGGAGACAATGAGCAGTTCTTC. Translated, it gives CASSLNGDNEQFF. The V call is TRBV11-2, the J call TRBJ2-1; D gene uncertain. Between the trimmed V and J ends, which lost 2 bases and 5 bases, there was a span of 7 bases. Germline lookup yields CDR1 SGHAT and CDR2 FQNNGV. The CDR3 is 13 amino acids.

V is TRBV7-8 and J is TRBJ1-5; the D is unclear. Deletions cut 7 bases from V and 0 bases from J, with 16 bases between. The length of the CDR3 is 16 residues. In germline, CDR1 is SGHVS, CDR2 FQNEAQ. CDR3: CASTLGGRNSNQPQHF. As DNA, the CDR3 is TGTGCCAGCACCCTCGGAGGGAGAAATAGCAATCAGCCCCAGCATTTT.

The V call is TRBV7-3, the J call TRBJ1-6; TRBD1 matches at 9 bases. CDR1 is SGHTA, CDR2 FQGTGA, per germline. This CDR3 has 16 amino acids. The V and J ends lost 4 bases and 5 bases, in that order; junction bases with no gene match: 6. The CDR3 region has the DNA TGTGCCAGCAGCTCCTTGGGACAGGGTGATAATTCACCCCTCCACTTT. It codes for CASSSLGQGDNSPLHF.

J is TRBJ1-1 and V is TRBV19; TRBD1 is a possible D gene (5 bases). V dropped 0 bases and J dropped 3 bases, with 14 bases sitting between them. CDR1 and CDR2 (germline): LNHDA, SQIVND (reference sequence). The CDR3 extends over 16 amino acids. Here the CDR3 DNA reads TGTGCCAGTAGTATAGATCTTGGGGGAGGGGACACTGAAGCTTTCTTT. Amino acid sequence: CASSIDLGGGDTEAFF.

The chain couples TRBV27 to TRBJ2-7, with a weak D call TRBD1 (5 bases). Germline V gene sequence: CDR1 MNHEY, CDR2 SMNVEV (reference sequence). This CDR3 has 13 residues. V was pared by 3 bases and J by 3 bases, with 9 bases between. CDR3 nucleotide sequence: TGTGCCAGCAGTTTTTCCACAGGCTACGAGCAGTACTTC. It specifies CASSFSTGYEQYF.

The sample holds a few counts of this clone. This sequence joins TRBV9 and TRBJ1-2, with a tentative D call TRBD1 (6 bases). This CDR3 is 14 amino acids long. Trimming removed 4 bases from V and 2 bases from J, with 12 bases in between. Germline V gene sequence: CDR1 SGDLS, CDR2 YYNGEE. The CDR3: CASSPYQGNYGYTF. CDR3 bases: TGTGCCAGCAGCCCTTATCAGGGGAACTATGGCTACACCTTC.

This chain links TRBV21-1 with TRBJ2-1; TRBD2, as called in the table, went unchecked against the DNA. TRBV21-1 is a known pseudogene. The CDR3 runs 14 residues. The CDR3 reads CASSGPRLAAEQFF. The CDR3 DNA sequence: TGTGCCAGCAGCGGCCCCAGACTAGCGGCCGAGCAGTTCTTC.

The chain carries TRBV7-3 and TRBJ1-2; 10 nucleotides agree with TRBD1. Germline lookup yields CDR1 SGHTA and CDR2 FQGTGA. This CDR3 is 14 amino acids long. J lost 8 bases, V lost 5 bases, and 8 bases had no gene match. The CDR3 nucleotides are TGTGCCAGCAGCCCGGGGGACAGGGGTTTGGGCTACACCTTC. Its protein product is CASSPGDRGLGYTF.

The rearrangement joins TRBV2 to TRBJ1-1; no definite D call. Trimming took off 7 bases at V and 3 bases at J, with 15 bases between the two ends. CDR1 SNHLY and CDR2 FYNNEI come from the germline V gene. This CDR3 is 14 amino acids long. CDR3 sequence: CASTRTFEDTEAFF. CDR3 in DNA: TGTGCCAGCACTCGGACTTTCGAGGACACTGAAGCTTTCTTT.

The table lists this clone with a count of one. The rearrangement links TRBV28 to TRBJ2-7; D is perhaps TRBD1 (6 bases). V gave up 9 bases and J gave up 4 bases, with 10 bases separating them. Germline V CDR1 and CDR2: MDHEN, SYDVKM. The CDR3 spans 11 residues. CDR3 bases: TGTGCCAGTTTAAGGGGGTACGAGCAGTACTTC. This gives the protein CASLRGYEQYF.

V is TRBV7-2 and J is TRBJ2-3; 9 nucleotides agree with TRBD1. J was trimmed by 3 bases and V by 6 bases; bases with no gene match: 7. Germline V lookup: CDR1 SGHTA, CDR2 FQGNSA. CDR3 length equals 15 residues. Here the CDR3 reads CASRTPGTGTDTQYF. The CDR3 nucleotides read TGTGCCAGCAGGACACCCGGGACAGGGACAGATACGCAGTATTTT.

The chain has TRBV10-1 and TRBJ1-5; TRBD1 might be the D (5 bases). CDR3 length: 20 residues. Between the trimmed V and J ends, which lost 3 bases and 9 bases, there was a span of 33 bases. Germline CDR1 reads WNHNN; CDR2 reads SYGVQD (reference sequence). The CDR3 DNA reads TGCGCCAGCAGTGACCCTTCCCAAATGTCAGGGCGGTCCGAGTTCTTGCCCCAGCATTTT. Amino acid sequence: CASSDPSQMSGRSEFLPQHF.

The chain recombines TRBV2 with TRBJ1-2; 8 bases fit TRBD1. CDR3 size: 14 residues. With 3 bases clipped from V and 4 bases from J, the junction kept 4 bases outside the gene matches. From germline, CDR1 is SNHLY and CDR2 FYNNEI. CDR3 sequence reads: CASSETGEGYGYTF. The DNA of the CDR3 is TGTGCCAGCAGTGAGACAGGGGAGGGCTATGGCTACACCTTC.

This clone was picked up one time. The CDR3 nucleotides are TGTGCCAGCAGAGTAGACGGGGGGGGCCCGAGGACTGAAGCTTTCTTT. It encodes CASRVDGGGPRTEAFF. The V gene is TRBV7-2, the J gene TRBJ1-1, with D possibly being TRBD1 (6 bases). Trimming pared 6 bases from V and 5 bases from J, leaving 22 bases between. The length of the CDR3 is 16 residues. Germline assignment: CDR1 SGHTA and CDR2 FQGNSA.

The chain employs TRBV9 and TRBJ1-1; TRBD1 matches at 8 bases. CDR1 and CDR2 from the germline V gene are SGDLS and YYNGEE. This CDR3 spans 14 amino acids. After removal of 0 bases from V and 7 bases from J, the junction contained 5 bases not matched to a gene. The CDR3 sequence: CASSVGGQVFEAFF. In nucleotides, the CDR3 is TGTGCCAGCAGCGTAGGGGGACAGGTATTTGAAGCTTTCTTT.

This chain connects TRBV4-3 to TRBJ2-7; 9 bases fit TRBD2. V gave up 4 bases and J gave up 0 bases; unmatched junction bases: 7. Germline V gene sequence: CDR1 LGHNA, CDR2 YSLEER. The CDR3 contains 16 residues. CDR3 protein: CASSPQAGGLSYEQYF. CDR3 nucleotides: TGCGCCAGCAGCCCCCAAGCGGGGGGCCTCTCCTACGAGCAGTACTTC.

The V gene is TRBV7-2, the J gene TRBJ1-1; 8 bases align to TRBD1. The junction had 2 bases not matched to a gene; V was cut back by 1 base and J by 1 base. This CDR3 region has 15 residues. Germline V gives CDR1 SGHTA, CDR2 FQGNSA. The CDR3 nucleotides read TGTGCCAGCAGCTTAGTAGGGACAGGGAACACTGAAGCTTTCTTT. Residues: CASSLVGTGNTEAFF.

The rearrangement links TRBV28 to TRBJ1-5; no definite D call. The CDR3 has 14 residues. Germline loops: CDR1 MDHEN, CDR2 SYDVKM. The V gene lost 4 bases and the J gene lost 5 bases, with 12 bases spanning the gap. The CDR3 nucleotides are TGTGCCAGCAGTTCTCACGGGGTGGATCAGCCCCAGCATTTT. This translates into CASSSHGVDQPQHF. The whole variable domain, remainder taken from reference TRBV28 and TRBJ1-5, is DVKVTQSSRYLVKRTGEKVFLECVQDMDHENMFWYRQDPGLGLRLIYFSYDVKMKEKGDIPEGYSVSREKKERFSLILESASTNQTSMYLCASSSHGVDQPQHFGDGTRLSIL.